This T cell receptor beta chain was obtained from a study of cytomegalovirus exposure and HLA in healthy donors. The CDR3 covers 15 residues. Looked up from germline, CDR1 is MGHRA and CDR2 is YSYEKL. The V gene end was trimmed by 3 bases and the J gene end by 0 bases; junction bases not matched to a gene: 2. This PCR relied on a set of 60 Vbeta primers and 13 Jbeta primers. Clones were read by immunoSEQ multiplex PCR, and TCRdb kept only the in-frame ones, dropping some. The repertoire holds fewer than 130,000 clones, with 60% to 70% as singletons. The V and J genes are TRBV4-1 and TRBJ2-7; 10 nucleotides align to TRBD2. The sequencing input was PBMCs. This clonotype originated in a man between 25 and 39 years old in good health and CMV-seropositive. Here the CDR3 DNA reads TGCGCCAGCAGCCATAGCGGGGGGTTCTCCTACGAGCAGTACTTC. Its translation: CASSHSGGFSYEQYF.